The rows below give T cell receptor beta chains drawn from one sample of a study of blood T cell repertoires in COVID-19. Here immunoSEQ multiplex PCR was the method, and the copy in TCRdb shows in-frame clones only, minus some. The sample records about 210,000 clones, around 90% being singletons. Sequencing used peripheral blood. Receptor source: a man between 25 and 39 years old with acute or convalescent COVID-19. Both conserved end residues are part of each CDR3. A D gene is named only where the DNA matches it firmly. Size tells how often a clone was seen (once, few, many) or the class of an expanded clone, and some rows leave it out.

CDR3 DNA	CDR3 protein	V gene	J gene	clone size	D gene
TGTGCCAGCTCCCGACAGGATAGCAATCAGCCCCAGCATTTT	CASSRQDSNQPQHF	TRBV18	TRBJ1-5	-	-
TGTGCCAGCAGCCAAGCCACTAGCGGCCTCGGTGAGCAGTTCTTC	CASSQATSGLGEQFF	TRBV3-1/TRBV3-2	TRBJ2-1	-	TRBD2
TGCGCCAGCAGCCAAGTGGACCGCTATGGCGGGAGAAACTACGAGCAGTACTTC	CASSQVDRYGGRNYEQYF	TRBV4-1	TRBJ2-7	-	TRBD2
TGTGCCAGCAGTTTACTACAGGGTTCGAATCAGCCCCAGCATTTT	CASSLLQGSNQPQHF	TRBV28	TRBJ1-5	-	-
TGTGCCAGCAGCTTAAATGCGAATCAGCCCCAGCATTTT	CASSLNANQPQHF	TRBV7-3	TRBJ1-5	many	-
TGTGCCAGCGCGACAGGGAGCCCCAACGAGCAGTACTTC	CASATGSPNEQYF	TRBV2	TRBJ2-7	-	TRBD1
TGCGCCAGCAGCCCGGGTCCGATGATCGGGGAGCTGTTTTTT	CASSPGPMIGELFF	TRBV5-1	TRBJ2-2	-	-
TGTGCCAGCAACCGGCAGCCGGGGGGGGCTTTCTTT	CASNRQPGGAFF	TRBV28	TRBJ1-1	-	-
TGTGCCAGCAGCCTCCGGGACAGTAATGAAAAACTGTTTTTT	CASSLRDSNEKLFF	TRBV9	TRBJ1-4	-	TRBD1
TGTGCCAGCAGCGTAGCGGTGTCCTACGAGCAGTACTTC	CASSVAVSYEQYF	TRBV9	TRBJ2-7	-	-
TGCAGCGTAGGAGACAGCTCTGGGGCCAACGTCCTGACTTTC	CSVGDSSGANVLTF	TRBV29-1	TRBJ2-6	-	-
TGTGCCAGCAGCCTGGGACAGAACTCTTTCTTT	CASSLGQNSFF	TRBV28	TRBJ1-1	-	TRBD1
TGCGCCAGCAGCTTGGTAGGGGGAACTGAAAAACTGTTTTTT	CASSLVGGTEKLFF	TRBV5-1	TRBJ1-4	-	-
TGTGCCAGCAGCTTGGGTGGGACTGCCATCTATGAGCAGTTCTTC	CASSLGGTAIYEQFF	TRBV5-4	TRBJ2-1	-	-
TGTGCCAGCAGCTTAGATCAGGGTCGGACAGATACGCAGTATTTT	CASSLDQGRTDTQYF	TRBV7-6	TRBJ2-3	-	-
TGTGCCAGCATGCGGGGGGGCCAAACAGATACGCAGTATTTT	CASMRGGQTDTQYF	TRBV28	TRBJ2-3	-	TRBD2
TGCGCCAGCAGCTTCGGGGGACAGTTTAATTCACCCCTCCACTTT	CASSFGGQFNSPLHF	TRBV5-1	TRBJ1-6	-	TRBD1
TGCGCCAGCAGCTTGTGGCAGACCTACGAGCAGTACTTC	CASSLWQTYEQYF	TRBV5-1	TRBJ2-7	once	-
TGTGCCAGCAGGAGCGGGGGCTCGTACAATGAGCAGTTCTTC	CASRSGGSYNEQFF	TRBV6-5	TRBJ2-1	-	TRBD2
TGTGCCAGCAGTTACGGGACTGGGGTTTCGTGGACCCAGTACTTC	CASSYGTGVSWTQYF	TRBV6-5	TRBJ2-5	-	-
TGTGCCAGCAGCTTAATGGGGGGAGCTGGGGCCAACGTCCTGACTTTC	CASSLMGGAGANVLTF	TRBV7-3	TRBJ2-6	-	-
TGCGCCAGCAGACTTGGGCAGGGGATTTCACCCCTCCACTTT	CASRLGQGISPLHF	TRBV10-2	TRBJ1-6	-	-